Below, 15 T cell receptor beta chains from the same sample are listed, as sequenced in a study of blood T cell repertoires in COVID-19. Method: immunoSEQ multiplex PCR; TCRdb's copy keeps in-frame clones and lacks some. The sample carries approximately 290,000 clones, roughly nine tenths recorded once. Sequencing used peripheral blood. Source of these receptors: a woman aged 25 to 39 with COVID-19, enrolled during active disease.

The chain uses TRBV5-6 and TRBJ2-1; no clear D gene. Deletions cut 3 bases from V and 4 bases from J, with 17 bases between. CDR3 length: 16 amino acids. CDR1 and CDR2 (germline): SGHDT, YYEEEE. The CDR3, as DNA: TGTGCCAGCAGCTCCCTTCTCGACAAGATGTACAATGAGCAGTTCTTC. Its translation: CASSSLLDKMYNEQFF.

The J gene is TRBJ1-1, the V gene TRBV5-1; D unclear. The CDR3 is made up of 12 amino acids. Germline-derived CDR1 and CDR2 are SGHRS and YFSETQ. Trimming removed 4 bases at V and 7 bases at J, with 11 bases between. CDR3 protein: CASSLGEGEAFF. In DNA form, the CDR3 reads TGCGCCAGCAGCCTCGGAGAGGGTGAAGCTTTCTTT.

The chain combines TRBV7-9 with TRBJ2-3, with D perhaps TRBD1 (6 bases). Trimming removed 2 bases from V and 4 bases from J, with 13 bases in between. From germline, CDR1 is SEHNR and CDR2 FQNEAQ (reference sequence). The CDR3 has 15 residues. In nucleotides, the CDR3 is TGTGCCAGCAGCTTAATTGGGGGCTGGGCAGATACGCAGTATTTT. Translated: CASSLIGGWADTQYF.

This chain joins TRBV18 and TRBJ1-1, with D unclear. Deletions cut 1 base from V and 5 bases from J, with 17 bases between. The CDR3 runs to 16 residues. CDR1 and CDR2 from the germline V gene are KGHSH and LQKENI. CDR3 region: CASSPRPGSFTTEAFF. CDR3 DNA sequence: TGTGCCAGCTCACCACGACCCGGGTCGTTTACAACTGAAGCTTTCTTT.

The chain carries TRBV6-5 and TRBJ2-7; a possible D gene is TRBD1 (6 bases). Trimming took off 6 bases at V and 3 bases at J, with 15 bases between the two ends. This CDR3 has 14 amino acids. Germline V lookup: CDR1 MNHEY, CDR2 SVGAGI. The CDR3 protein is CASRSDGTFYEQYF. The CDR3 region has the DNA TGTGCCAGCAGATCAGACGGGACATTCTACGAGCAGTACTTC.

The J gene is TRBJ1-5, the V gene TRBV6-5; possible D gene TRBD1, 5 bases. Germline V CDR1 and CDR2: MNHEY, SVGAGI. The CDR3 extends over 13 amino acids. The V and J ends lost 5 bases and 5 bases respectively, with 10 bases between them. This CDR3 reads CASSPVGDQPQHF. CDR3 DNA: TGTGCCAGCAGTCCCGTAGGGGATCAGCCCCAGCATTTT.

The chain joins TRBV28 to TRBJ2-7; D possibly corresponds to TRBD1 (6 bases). The V end was cut by 7 bases, the J end by 0 bases, with 19 bases between. This CDR3 has 16 residues. CDR1 is MDHEN and CDR2 is SYDVKM in the germline V gene. CDR3 coding DNA: TGTGCCAGCACCCCTGGGGGCCTTTTGAGCTCCTACGAGCAGTACTTC. This gives the protein CASTPGGLLSSYEQYF.

The chain has TRBV29-1 and TRBJ1-1; 7 bases map to TRBD1. Trimming removed 6 bases from V and 0 bases from J; junction bases left unmatched: 4. The CDR3 extends over 13 amino acids. CDR1 SQVTM and CDR2 ANQGSEA come from the germline V gene. CDR3 DNA: TGCAGCGTGAACAGGGGACTGAACACTGAAGCTTTCTTT. Residues: CSVNRGLNTEAFF.

Written as DNA, the CDR3 is TGTGCCAGCAGTTACGACAGCTACACTGAAGCTTTCTTT. It specifies CASSYDSYTEAFF. This chain connects TRBV6-5 to TRBJ1-1; D possibly corresponds to TRBD1 (5 bases). This CDR3 region has 13 residues. Trimming removed 2 bases from V and 3 bases from J, with 7 bases in between. Germline V CDR1 and CDR2: MNHEY, SVGAGI.

Of note for this clone: An end of the junction differs from the germline gene, which may be a read error. V usage is TRBV28 and J usage is TRBJ1-2; D not resolved. The CDR3 length is 13 residues. Per the germline V gene, CDR1 is MDHEN and CDR2 is SYDVKM. The DNA for the CDR3 is TGTGCCAGCCGTTTAAACAGCCTCTATGGCTACACCTTC. It encodes CASRLNSLYGYTF.

This rearrangement joins TRBV7-9 to TRBJ1-1; TRBD1 might be the D (5 bases). CDR3 length: 16 amino acids. The V and J ends lost 0 bases and 5 bases respectively, with 16 bases between them. The germline V gene has CDR1 SEHNR and CDR2 FQNEAQ (reference sequence). The CDR3 coding sequence is TGTGCCAGCAGCTTAGCGGCGGGACCCGCCGGGACTGAAGCTTTCTTT. Its protein product is CASSLAAGPAGTEAFF.

The rearrangement uses TRBV27 and TRBJ2-2, with TRBD2 matching 7 bases. V lost 1 base and J lost 8; bases outside the gene matches: 4. This CDR3 has 14 amino acids. Germline CDR1 and CDR2: MNHEY and SMNVEV (reference sequence). CDR3 region: CASSLLLAVGELFF. The CDR3 bases are TGTGCCAGCAGTTTATTGCTAGCGGTGGGGGAGCTGTTTTTT.

The J gene is TRBJ1-1, the V gene TRBV10-3; TRBD1 is a possible D gene (6 bases). This CDR3 contains 15 residues. Looked up from germline, CDR1 is ENHRY and CDR2 is SYGVKD. Trimming shortened V by 8 bases and J by 3 bases, and 19 bases separated the two germline ends. The CDR3 DNA follows: TGTGCCATCTACAGGGACGGGTCAACGGACACTGAAGCTTTCTTT. It translates to CAIYRDGSTDTEAFF.

This clone has just one count. The chain recombines TRBV27 with TRBJ1-6; the match to TRBD1 covers 9 bases. CDR1 and CDR2 (germline): MNHEY, SMNVEV (reference sequence). Losses at the gene ends were 2 bases for V and 5 bases for J; bases not matched to a gene: 7. The CDR3 has 17 residues. CDR3 protein: CASSLRKDRGDNSPLHF. As DNA, the CDR3 is TGTGCCAGCAGTTTACGAAAGGACAGGGGCGATAATTCACCCCTCCACTTT.

This chain connects TRBV12-3 or TRBV12-4 to TRBJ2-2; D not resolved. The V end lost 6 bases, the J end lost 2 bases, and 7 bases lay between the germline ends. CDR3 length: 13 residues. Here the CDR3 reads CASRTENTGELFF. The CDR3, as DNA: TGTGCCAGCAGGACTGAAAACACCGGGGAGCTGTTTTTT.